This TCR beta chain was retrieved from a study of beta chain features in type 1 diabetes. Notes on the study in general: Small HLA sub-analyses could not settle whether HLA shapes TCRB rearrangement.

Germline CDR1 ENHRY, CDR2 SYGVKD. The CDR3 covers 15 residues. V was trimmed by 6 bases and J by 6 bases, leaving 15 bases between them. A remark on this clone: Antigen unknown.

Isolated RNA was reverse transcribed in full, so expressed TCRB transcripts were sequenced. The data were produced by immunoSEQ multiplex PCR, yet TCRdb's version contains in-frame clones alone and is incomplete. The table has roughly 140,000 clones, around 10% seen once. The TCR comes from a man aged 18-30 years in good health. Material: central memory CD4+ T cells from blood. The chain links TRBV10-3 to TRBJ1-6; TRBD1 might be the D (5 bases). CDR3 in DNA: TGTGCCATCAGCGTCCAGGGTTTGGGTAATTCACCCCTCCACTTT. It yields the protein CAISVQGLGNSPLHF.